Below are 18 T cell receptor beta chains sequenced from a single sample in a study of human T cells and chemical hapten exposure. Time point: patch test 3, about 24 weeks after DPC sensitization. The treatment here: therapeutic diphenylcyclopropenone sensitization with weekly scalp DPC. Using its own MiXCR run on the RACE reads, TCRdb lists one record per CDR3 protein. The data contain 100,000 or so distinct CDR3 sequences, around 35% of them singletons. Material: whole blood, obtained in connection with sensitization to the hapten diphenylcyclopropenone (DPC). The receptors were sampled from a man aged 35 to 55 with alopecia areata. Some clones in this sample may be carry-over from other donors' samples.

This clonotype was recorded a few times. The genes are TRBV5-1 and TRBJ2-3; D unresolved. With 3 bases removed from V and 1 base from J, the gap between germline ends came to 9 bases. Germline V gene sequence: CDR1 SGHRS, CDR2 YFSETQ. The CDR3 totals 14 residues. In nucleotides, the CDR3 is TGCGCCAGCAGCTCCCTCGTGCGCACAGATACGCAGTATTTT. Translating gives CASSSLVRTDTQYF.

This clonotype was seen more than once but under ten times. CDR3 DNA: TGTGCCAGCAGCGAACATAGCTCTGGAAACACCATATATTTT. This encodes CASSEHSSGNTIYF. The rearrangement joins TRBV9 to TRBJ1-3, with no clear D. This CDR3 spans 14 amino acids. V gave up 3 bases and J gave up 0 bases, with 7 bases separating them. The V gene's germline CDR1 is SGDLS and CDR2 YYNGEE.

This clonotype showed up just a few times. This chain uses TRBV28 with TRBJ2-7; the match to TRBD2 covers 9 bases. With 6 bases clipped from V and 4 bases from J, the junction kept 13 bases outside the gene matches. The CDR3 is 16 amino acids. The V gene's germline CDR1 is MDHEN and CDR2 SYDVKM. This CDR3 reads CASSLPSGAVKYEQYF. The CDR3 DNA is TGTGCCAGCAGCCTCCCTAGCGGGGCAGTGAAGTACGAGCAGTACTTC.

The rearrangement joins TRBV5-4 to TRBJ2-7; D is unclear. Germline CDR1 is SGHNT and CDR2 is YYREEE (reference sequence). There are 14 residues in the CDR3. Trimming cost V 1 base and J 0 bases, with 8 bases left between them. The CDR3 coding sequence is TGTGCCAGCAGCTTGCAGCCAAGCTCCTACGAGCAGTACTTC. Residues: CASSLQPSSYEQYF. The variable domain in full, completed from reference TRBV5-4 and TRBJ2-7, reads ETGVTQSPTHLIKTRGQQVTLRCSSQSGHNTVSWYQQALGQGPQFIFQYYREEENGRGNFPPRFSGLQFPNYSSELNVNALELDDSALYLCASSLQPSSYEQYFGPGTRLTVT.

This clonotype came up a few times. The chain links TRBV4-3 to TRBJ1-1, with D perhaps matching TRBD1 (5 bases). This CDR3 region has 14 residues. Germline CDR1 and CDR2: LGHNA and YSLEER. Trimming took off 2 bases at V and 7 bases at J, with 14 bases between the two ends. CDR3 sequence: CASSQRGIPVEAFF. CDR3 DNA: TGCGCCAGCAGCCAACGGGGGATTCCGGTTGAAGCTTTCTTT.

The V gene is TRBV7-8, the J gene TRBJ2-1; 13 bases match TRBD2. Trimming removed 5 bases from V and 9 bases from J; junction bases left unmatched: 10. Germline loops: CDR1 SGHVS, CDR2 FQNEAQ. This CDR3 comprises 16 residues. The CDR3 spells CASSRSGLAGRGEQFF. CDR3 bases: TGTGCCAGCAGCCGATCGGGACTAGCGGGACGGGGTGAGCAGTTCTTC.

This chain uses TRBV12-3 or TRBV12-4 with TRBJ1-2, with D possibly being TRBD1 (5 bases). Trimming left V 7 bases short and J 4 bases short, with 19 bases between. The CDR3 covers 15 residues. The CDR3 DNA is TGTGCCAGCACTTATGCATTAGGGGCCGGCTATGGCTACACCTTC. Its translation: CASTYALGAGYGYTF.

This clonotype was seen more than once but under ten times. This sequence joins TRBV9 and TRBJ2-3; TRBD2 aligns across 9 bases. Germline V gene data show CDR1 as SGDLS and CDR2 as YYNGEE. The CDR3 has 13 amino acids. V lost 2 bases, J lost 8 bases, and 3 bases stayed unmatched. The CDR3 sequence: CASSVRLAATQYF. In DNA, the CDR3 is TGTGCCAGCAGCGTGAGACTAGCGGCTACGCAGTATTTT.

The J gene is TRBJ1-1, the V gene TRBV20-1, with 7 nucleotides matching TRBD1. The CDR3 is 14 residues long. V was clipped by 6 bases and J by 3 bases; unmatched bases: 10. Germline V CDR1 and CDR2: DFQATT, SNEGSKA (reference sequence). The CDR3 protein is CSAATDRLYTEAFF. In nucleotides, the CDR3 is TGCAGTGCCGCGACGGACAGGCTGTACACTGAAGCTTTCTTT.

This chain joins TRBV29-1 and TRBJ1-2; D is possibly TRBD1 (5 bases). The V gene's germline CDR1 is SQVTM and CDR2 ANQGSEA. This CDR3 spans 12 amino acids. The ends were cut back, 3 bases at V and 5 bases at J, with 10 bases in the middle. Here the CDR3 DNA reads TGCAGCGTTGATCTGGGGCCTTATGGCTACACCTTC. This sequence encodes CSVDLGPYGYTF.

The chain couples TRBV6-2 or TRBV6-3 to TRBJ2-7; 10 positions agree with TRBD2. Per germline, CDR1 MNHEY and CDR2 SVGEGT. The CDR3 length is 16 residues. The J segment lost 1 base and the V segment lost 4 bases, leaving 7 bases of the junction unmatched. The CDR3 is CASSWTSGQVSYEQYV. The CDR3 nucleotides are TGTGCCAGCAGTTGGACTAGCGGCCAGGTATCCTACGAGCAGTACGTC.

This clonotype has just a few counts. CDR3 protein: CASTQGLSGANVLTF. CDR3 coding DNA: TGTGCCAGCACCCAGGGACTCTCTGGGGCCAACGTCCTGACTTTC. This chain joins TRBV6-5 and TRBJ2-6; D possibly corresponds to TRBD2 (6 bases). CDR3 length: 15 amino acids. The V gene's germline CDR1 is MNHEY and CDR2 SVGAGI. The V gene lost 7 bases and the J gene lost 0 bases, with 10 bases spanning the gap.

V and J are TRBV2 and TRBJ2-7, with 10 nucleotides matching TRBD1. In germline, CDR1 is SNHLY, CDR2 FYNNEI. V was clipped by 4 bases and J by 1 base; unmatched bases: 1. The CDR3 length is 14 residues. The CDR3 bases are TGTGCCAGCAGTGGGACAGGGGGATCCTACGAGCAGTACGTC. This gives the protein CASSGTGGSYEQYV.

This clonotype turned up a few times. CDR3 loop: CSVESQGLSYNEQFF. The DNA for the CDR3 is TGCAGCGTTGAATCACAGGGTCTCTCCTACAATGAGCAGTTCTTC. The chain is built from TRBV29-1 and TRBJ2-1; D may be TRBD1 (6 bases). The CDR3 extends over 15 amino acids. The germline CDR1 and CDR2 sequences are SQVTM and ANQGSEA. V lost 2 bases and J lost 0, with 11 bases in between.

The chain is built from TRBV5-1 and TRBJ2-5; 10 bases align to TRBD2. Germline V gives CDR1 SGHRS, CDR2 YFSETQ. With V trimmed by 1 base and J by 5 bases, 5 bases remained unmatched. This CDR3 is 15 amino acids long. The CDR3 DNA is TGCGCCAGCAGCTTGAGTGCTAGCGGGAGTGAGACCCAGTACTTC. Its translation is CASSLSASGSETQYF. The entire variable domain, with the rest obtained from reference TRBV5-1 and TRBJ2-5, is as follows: KAGVTQTPRYLIKTRGQQVTLSCSPISGHRSVSWYQQTPGQGLQFLFEYFSETQRNKGNFPGRFSGRQFSNSRSEMNVSTLELGDSALYLCASSLSASGSETQYFGPGTRLLVL.

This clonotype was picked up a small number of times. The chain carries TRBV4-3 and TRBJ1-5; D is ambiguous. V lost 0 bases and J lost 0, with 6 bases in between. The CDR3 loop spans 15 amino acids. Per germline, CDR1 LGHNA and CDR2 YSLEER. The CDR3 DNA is TGCGCCAGCAGCCAAGATCTGTATAGCAATCAGCCCCAGCATTTT. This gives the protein CASSQDLYSNQPQHF.

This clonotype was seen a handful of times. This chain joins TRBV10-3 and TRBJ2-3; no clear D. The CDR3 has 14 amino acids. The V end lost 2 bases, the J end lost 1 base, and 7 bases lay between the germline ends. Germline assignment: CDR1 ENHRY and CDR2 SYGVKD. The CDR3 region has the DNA TGTGCCATCAGTGAGCCCGTGGGCACAGATACGCAGTATTTT. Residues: CAISEPVGTDTQYF.

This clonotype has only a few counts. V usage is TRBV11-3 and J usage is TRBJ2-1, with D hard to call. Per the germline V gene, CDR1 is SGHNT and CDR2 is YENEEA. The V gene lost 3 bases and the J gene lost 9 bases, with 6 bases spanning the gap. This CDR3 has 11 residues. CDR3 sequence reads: CASSFYGEQFF. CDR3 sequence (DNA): TGTGCCAGCAGCTTCTACGGTGAGCAGTTCTTC.